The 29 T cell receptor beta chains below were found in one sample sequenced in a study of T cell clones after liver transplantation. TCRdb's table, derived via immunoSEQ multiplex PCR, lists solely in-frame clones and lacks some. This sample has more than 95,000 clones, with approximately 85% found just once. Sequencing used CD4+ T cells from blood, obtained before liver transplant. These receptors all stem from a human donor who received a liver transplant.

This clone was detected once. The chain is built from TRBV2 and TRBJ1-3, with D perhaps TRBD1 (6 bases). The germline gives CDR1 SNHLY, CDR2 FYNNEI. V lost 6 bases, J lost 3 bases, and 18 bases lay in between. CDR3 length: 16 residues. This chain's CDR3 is CASRNEQGRSGNTIYF. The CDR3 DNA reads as TGTGCCAGCAGAAATGAACAGGGACGCAGTGGAAACACCATATATTTT. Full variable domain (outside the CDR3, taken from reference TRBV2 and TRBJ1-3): EPEVTQTPSHQVTQMGQEVILRCVPISNHLYFYWYRQILGQKVEFLVSFYNNEISEKSEIFDDQFSVERPDGSNFTLKIRSTKLEDSAMYFCASRNEQGRSGNTIYFGEGSWLTVV.

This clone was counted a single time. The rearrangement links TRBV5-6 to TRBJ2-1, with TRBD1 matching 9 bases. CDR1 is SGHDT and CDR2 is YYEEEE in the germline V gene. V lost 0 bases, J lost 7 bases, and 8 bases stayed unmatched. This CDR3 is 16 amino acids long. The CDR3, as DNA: TGTGCCAGCAGCTTGGCCTTCGGGACAGGGAAGAATGAGCAGTTCTTC. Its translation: CASSLAFGTGKNEQFF.

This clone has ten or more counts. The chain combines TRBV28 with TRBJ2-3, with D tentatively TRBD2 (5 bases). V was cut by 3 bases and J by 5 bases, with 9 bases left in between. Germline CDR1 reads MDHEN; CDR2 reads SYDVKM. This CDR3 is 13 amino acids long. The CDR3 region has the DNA TGTGCCAGCAGTTTCGACGGGGTAGATACGCAGTATTTT. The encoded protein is CASSFDGVDTQYF.

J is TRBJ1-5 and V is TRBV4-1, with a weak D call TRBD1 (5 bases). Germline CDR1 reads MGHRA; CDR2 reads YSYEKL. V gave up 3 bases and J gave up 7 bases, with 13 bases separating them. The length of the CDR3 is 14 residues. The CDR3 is CASSQVGGIQPQHF. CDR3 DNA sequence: TGCGCCAGCAGCCAGGTGGGGGGGATACAGCCCCAGCATTTT.

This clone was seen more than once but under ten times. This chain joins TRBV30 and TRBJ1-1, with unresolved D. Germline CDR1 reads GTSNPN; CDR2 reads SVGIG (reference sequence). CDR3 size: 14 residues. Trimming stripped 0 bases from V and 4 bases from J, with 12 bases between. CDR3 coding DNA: TGTGCCTGGAGTGTAACGGGAGGGCGCACTGAAGCTTTCTTT. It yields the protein CAWSVTGGRTEAFF.

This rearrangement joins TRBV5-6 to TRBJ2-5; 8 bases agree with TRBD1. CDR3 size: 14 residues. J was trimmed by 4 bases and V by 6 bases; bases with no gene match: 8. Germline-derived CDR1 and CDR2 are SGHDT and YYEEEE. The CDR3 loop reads CASNDRGLGETQYF. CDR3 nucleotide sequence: TGTGCCAGCAACGACAGGGGACTGGGAGAGACCCAGTACTTC.

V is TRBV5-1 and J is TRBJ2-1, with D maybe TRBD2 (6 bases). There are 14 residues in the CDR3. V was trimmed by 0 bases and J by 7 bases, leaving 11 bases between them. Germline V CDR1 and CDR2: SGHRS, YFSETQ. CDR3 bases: TGCGCCAGCAGCTTGGTCGACGGAGGGAATGAGCAGTTCTTC. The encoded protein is CASSLVDGGNEQFF.

CDR3 in amino acids: CASSFARGYGYTF. CDR3 nucleotides: TGTGCCAGCAGCTTTGCCCGGGGCTATGGCTACACCTTC. V usage is TRBV7-2 and J usage is TRBJ1-2, with D unclear. Trimming left V 3 bases short and J 4 bases short, with 9 bases between. The CDR3 contains 13 residues. In germline, CDR1 is SGHTA, CDR2 FQGNSA.

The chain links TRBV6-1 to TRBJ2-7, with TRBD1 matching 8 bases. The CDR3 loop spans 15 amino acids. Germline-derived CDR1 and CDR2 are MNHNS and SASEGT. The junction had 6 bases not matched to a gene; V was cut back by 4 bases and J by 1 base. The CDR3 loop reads CASSGQGTGSYEQYF. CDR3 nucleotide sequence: TGTGCCAGCAGTGGACAGGGGACCGGTTCCTACGAGCAGTACTTC.

This CDR3 is CASSIEGVNTEAFF. The CDR3 DNA reads TGTGCCAGTAGTATAGAGGGGGTGAACACTGAAGCTTTCTTT. The chain has TRBV19 and TRBJ1-1; the D gene is possibly TRBD1 (5 bases). Trimming left V 0 bases short and J 0 bases short, with 5 bases between. CDR1 is LNHDA and CDR2 is SQIVND in the germline V gene (reference sequence). The length of the CDR3 is 14 residues.

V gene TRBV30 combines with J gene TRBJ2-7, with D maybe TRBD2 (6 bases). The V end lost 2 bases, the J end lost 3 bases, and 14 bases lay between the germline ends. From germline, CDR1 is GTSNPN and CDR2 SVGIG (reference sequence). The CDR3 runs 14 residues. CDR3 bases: TGTGCCTGGAGTCCCCTCGGGGGAGGCTACGAGCAGTACTTC. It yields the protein CAWSPLGGGYEQYF.

CDR3 region: CASSLGVGNTIYF. CDR3 in DNA: TGTGCCAGCAGCTTAGGGGTCGGAAACACCATATATTTT. V and J are TRBV7-2 and TRBJ1-3; D gene uncertain. Between the trimmed V and J ends, which lost 1 base and 4 bases, there was a span of 5 bases. The CDR3 covers 13 residues. Germline loops: CDR1 SGHTA, CDR2 FQGNSA.

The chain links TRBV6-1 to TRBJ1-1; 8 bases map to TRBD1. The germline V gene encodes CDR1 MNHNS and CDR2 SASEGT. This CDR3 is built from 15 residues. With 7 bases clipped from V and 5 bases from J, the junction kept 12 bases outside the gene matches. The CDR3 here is CASTSRQGAYTEAFF. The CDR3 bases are TGTGCCAGCACTTCCCGGCAGGGGGCATATACTGAAGCTTTCTTT.

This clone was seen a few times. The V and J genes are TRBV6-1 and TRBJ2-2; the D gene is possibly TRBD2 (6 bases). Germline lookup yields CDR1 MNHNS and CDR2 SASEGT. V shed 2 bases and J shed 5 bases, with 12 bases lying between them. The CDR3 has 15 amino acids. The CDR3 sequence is CASSEQGGWTGELFF. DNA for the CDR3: TGTGCCAGCAGTGAACAAGGAGGGTGGACCGGGGAGCTGTTTTTT.

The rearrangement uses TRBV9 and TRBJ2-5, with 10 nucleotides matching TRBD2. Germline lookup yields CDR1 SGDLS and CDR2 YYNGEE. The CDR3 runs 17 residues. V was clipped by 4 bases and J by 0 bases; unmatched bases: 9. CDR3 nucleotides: TGTGCCAGCAGCACCTCCACTAGCGGGACCTACCAAGAGACCCAGTACTTC. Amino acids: CASSTSTSGTYQETQYF. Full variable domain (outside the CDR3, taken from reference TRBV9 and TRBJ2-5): DSGVTQTPKHLITATGQRVTLRCSPRSGDLSVYWYQQSLDQGLQFLIQYYNGEERAKGNILERFSAQQFPDLHSELNLSSLELGDSALYFCASSTSTSGTYQETQYFGPGTRLLVL.

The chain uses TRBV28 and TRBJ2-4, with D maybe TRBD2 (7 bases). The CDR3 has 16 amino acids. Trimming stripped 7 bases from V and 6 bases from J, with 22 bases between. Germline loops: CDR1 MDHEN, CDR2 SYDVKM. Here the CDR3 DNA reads TGTGCCAGCACTCTTCCGGGGGGCCGCAAGGGAAACATTCAGTACTTC. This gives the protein CASTLPGGRKGNIQYF.

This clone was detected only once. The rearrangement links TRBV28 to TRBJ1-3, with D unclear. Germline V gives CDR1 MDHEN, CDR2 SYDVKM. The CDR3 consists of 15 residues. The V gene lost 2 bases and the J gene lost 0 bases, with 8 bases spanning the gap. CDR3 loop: CASSLAVTSGNTIYF. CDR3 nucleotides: TGTGCCAGCAGTTTAGCGGTGACCTCTGGAAACACCATATATTTT.

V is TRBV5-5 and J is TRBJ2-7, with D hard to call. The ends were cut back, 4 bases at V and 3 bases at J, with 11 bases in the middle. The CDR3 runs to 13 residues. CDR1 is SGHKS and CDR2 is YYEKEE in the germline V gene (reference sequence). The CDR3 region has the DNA TGTGCCAGCAGCCCCGCAGGTTACTACGAGCAGTACTTC. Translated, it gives CASSPAGYYEQYF.

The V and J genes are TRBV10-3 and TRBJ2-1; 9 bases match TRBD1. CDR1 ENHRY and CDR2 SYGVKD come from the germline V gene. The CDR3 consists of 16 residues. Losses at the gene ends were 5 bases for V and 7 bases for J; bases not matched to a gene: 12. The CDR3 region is CAISPQTGTGRNEQFF. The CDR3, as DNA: TGTGCCATCAGTCCTCAAACCGGGACAGGGCGTAATGAGCAGTTCTTC.

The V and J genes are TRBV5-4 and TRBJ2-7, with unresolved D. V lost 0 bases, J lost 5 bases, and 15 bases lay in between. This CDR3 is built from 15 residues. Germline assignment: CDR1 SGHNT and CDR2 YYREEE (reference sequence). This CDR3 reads CASSLDLVGIDEQYF. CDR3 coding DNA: TGTGCCAGCAGCTTGGATCTGGTAGGGATCGACGAGCAGTACTTC.

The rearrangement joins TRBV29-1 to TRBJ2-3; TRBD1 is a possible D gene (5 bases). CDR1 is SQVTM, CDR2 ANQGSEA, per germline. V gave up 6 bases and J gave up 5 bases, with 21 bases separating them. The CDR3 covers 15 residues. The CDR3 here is CSVTPRARVEDTQYF. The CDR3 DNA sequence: TGCAGCGTAACCCCCAGGGCCCGAGTTGAAGATACGCAGTATTTT.

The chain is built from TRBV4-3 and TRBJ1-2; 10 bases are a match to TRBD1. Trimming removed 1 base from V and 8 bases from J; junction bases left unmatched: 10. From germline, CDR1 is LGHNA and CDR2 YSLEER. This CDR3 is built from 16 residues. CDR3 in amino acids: CASSQGQGARVNGYTF. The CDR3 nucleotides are TGCGCCAGCAGCCAAGGACAGGGGGCTCGAGTGAACGGCTACACCTTC.

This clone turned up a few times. The CDR3: CASSQADRELHEQYF. CDR3 DNA: TGCGCCAGCAGTCAAGCGGACAGGGAACTCCACGAGCAGTACTTC. The V gene is TRBV23-1, the J gene TRBJ2-7; 8 bases map to TRBD1. TRBV23-1 is an ORF for which the function is uncertain. V lost 2 bases, J lost 5 bases, and 8 bases stayed unmatched. The CDR3 runs to 15 residues.

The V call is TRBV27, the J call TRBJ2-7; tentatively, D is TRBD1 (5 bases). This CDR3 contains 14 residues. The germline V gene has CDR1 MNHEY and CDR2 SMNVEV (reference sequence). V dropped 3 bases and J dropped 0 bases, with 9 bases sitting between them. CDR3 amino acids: CASSFRQNSYEQYF. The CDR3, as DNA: TGTGCCAGCAGTTTCAGACAGAACTCCTACGAGCAGTACTTC.

The DNA for the CDR3 is TGTGCCAGCAGCCTCTCCCCGGGGGTCTACAATGAGCAGTTCTTC. Translation gives CASSLSPGVYNEQFF. The genes are TRBV6-5 and TRBJ2-1; tentative D call: TRBD2 (6 bases). V was pared by 6 bases and J by 3 bases, with 15 bases between. CDR3 size: 15 residues. Germline assignment: CDR1 MNHEY and CDR2 SVGAGI.

The CDR3: CASSSGTGFYEQYF. In DNA form, the CDR3 reads TGTGCCAGCAGCTCCGGGACAGGTTTCTACGAGCAGTACTTC. The chain combines TRBV7-9 with TRBJ2-7; 8 bases fit TRBD1. The CDR3 covers 14 residues. J lost 3 bases, V lost 4 bases, and 5 bases had no gene match. Germline CDR1 SEHNR, CDR2 FQNEAQ (reference sequence).

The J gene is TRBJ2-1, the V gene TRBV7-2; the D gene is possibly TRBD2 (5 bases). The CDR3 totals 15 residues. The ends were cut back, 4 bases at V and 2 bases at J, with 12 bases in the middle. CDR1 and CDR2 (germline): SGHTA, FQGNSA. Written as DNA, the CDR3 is TGTGCCAGCAGCTCTGGACTCCTTACCTACAATGAGCAGTTCTTC. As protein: CASSSGLLTYNEQFF.

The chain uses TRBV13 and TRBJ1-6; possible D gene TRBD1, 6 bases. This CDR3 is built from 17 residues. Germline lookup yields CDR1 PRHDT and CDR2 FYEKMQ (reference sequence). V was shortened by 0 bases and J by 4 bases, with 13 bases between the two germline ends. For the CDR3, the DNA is TGTGCCAGCAGCTTAGGCGGGGGGGGACATTATAATTCACCCCTCCACTTT. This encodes CASSLGGGGHYNSPLHF. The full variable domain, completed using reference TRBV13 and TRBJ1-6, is AAGVIQSPRHLIKEKRETATLKCYPIPRHDTVYWYQQGPGQDPQFLISFYEKMQSDKGSIPDRFSAQQFSDYHSELNMSSLELGDSALYFCASSLGGGGHYNSPLHFGNGTRLTVT.

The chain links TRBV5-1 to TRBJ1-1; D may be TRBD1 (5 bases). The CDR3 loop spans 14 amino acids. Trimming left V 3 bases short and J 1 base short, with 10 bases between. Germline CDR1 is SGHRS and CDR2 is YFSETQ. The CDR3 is CASSSSGGNTEAFF. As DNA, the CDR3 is TGCGCCAGCAGCTCAAGCGGGGGGAACACTGAAGCTTTCTTT.